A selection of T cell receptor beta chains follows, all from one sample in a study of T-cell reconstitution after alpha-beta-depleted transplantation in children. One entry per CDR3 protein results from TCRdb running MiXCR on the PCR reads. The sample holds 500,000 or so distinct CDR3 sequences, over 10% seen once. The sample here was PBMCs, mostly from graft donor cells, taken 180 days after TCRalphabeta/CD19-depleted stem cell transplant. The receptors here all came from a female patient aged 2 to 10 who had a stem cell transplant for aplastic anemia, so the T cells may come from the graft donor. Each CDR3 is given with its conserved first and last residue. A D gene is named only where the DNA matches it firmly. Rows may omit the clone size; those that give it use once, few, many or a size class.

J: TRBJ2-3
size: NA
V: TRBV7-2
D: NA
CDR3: CASRLGADTQYF
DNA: TGTGCCAGCAGATTAGGGGCAGATACGCAGTATTTT

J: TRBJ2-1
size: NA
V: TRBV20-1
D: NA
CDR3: CSARHGGGNEQFF
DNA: TGCAGTGCTAGGCACGGGGGAGGTAATGAGCAGTTCTTC

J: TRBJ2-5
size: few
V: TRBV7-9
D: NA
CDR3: CASSRLSVSVETQYF
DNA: TGTGCCAGCAGCCGCCTGTCGGTGTCGGTAGAGACCCAGTACTTC

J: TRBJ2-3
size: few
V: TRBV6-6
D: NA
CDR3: CASAGLSTDTQYF
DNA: TGTGCCAGCGCGGGACTCAGCACAGATACGCAGTATTTT

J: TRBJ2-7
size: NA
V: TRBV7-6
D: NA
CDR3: CASSSGYRQSSYEQYF
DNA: TGTGCCAGCAGCTCCGGATATCGTCAGAGCTCCTACGAGCAGTACTTC

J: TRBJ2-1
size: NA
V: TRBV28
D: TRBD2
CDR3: CASTGGRDNEQFF
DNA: TGTGCCAGCACCGGGGGGAGGGACAATGAGCAGTTCTTC

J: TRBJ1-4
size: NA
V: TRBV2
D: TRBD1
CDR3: CASSASGTGPFF
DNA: TGTGCCAGCAGTGCAAGCGGGACAGGGCCGTTTTTT

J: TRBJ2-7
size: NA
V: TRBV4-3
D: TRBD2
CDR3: CASSQALPGGGPYEQYF
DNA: TGCGCCAGCAGCCAAGCGTTGCCAGGCGGGGGTCCCTACGAGCAGTACTTC

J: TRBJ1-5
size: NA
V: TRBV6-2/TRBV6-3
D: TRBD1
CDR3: CASSYSKYRGPVEPQHF
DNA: TGTGCCAGCAGTTACTCGAAGTACAGGGGGCCCGTAGAGCCCCAGCATTTT

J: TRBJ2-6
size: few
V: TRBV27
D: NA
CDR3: CASSLGRPISGANVLTF
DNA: TGTGCCAGCAGTTTAGGCAGGCCGATCTCTGGGGCCAACGTCCTGACTTTC

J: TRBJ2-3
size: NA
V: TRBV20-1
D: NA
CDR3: CSAIAGTDTQYF
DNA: TGCAGTGCTATTGCAGGGACAGATACGCAGTATTTT

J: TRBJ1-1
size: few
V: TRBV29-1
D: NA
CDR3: CSVEATSGVTEAFF
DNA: TGCAGCGTTGAAGCCACGTCAGGGGTGACTGAAGCTTTCTTT

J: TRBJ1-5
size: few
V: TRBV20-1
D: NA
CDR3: CSALRRRGQPQHF
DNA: TGCAGTGCTCTTCGGAGGAGGGGCCAGCCCCAGCATTTT

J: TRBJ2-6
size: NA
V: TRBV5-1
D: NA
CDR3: CASSLGQASSGANGLTF
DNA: TGCGCCAGCAGCTTGGGACAGGCGAGCTCTGGGGCCAACGGCCTGACTTTC

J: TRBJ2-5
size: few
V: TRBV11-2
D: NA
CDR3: CASSFETAFAWTQYF
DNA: TGTGCCAGCAGCTTCGAGACCGCCTTTGCTTGGACCCAGTACTTC

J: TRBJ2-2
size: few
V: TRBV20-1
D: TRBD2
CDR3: CSARPSGSQTGELFF
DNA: TGCAGTGCTAGGCCTAGCGGGAGTCAAACAGGGGAGCTGTTTTTT